Described below is a single T cell receptor (beta chain) sequence and its context. A much larger clone lies one base from this, so it may be a read error. The CDR3 totals 14 residues. From germline, CDR1 is SGHNT and CDR2 YENEEA. The source of the sample is a study of tumor-infiltrating lymphocytes in primary liver carcinoma. The researchers produced TCR beta cDNA from roughly 500 ng total RNA with a constant-region primer. Sequencing libraries for TCR beta derived from three nested multiplex PCR rounds that used slightly modified ARM-PCR. The study ran its first two PCR rounds for approximately 10 cycles each, using TRBV1-TRBV30 forward primers and a C-beta reverse primer. TCRdb passed the multiplex PCR reads through MiXCR, listing each CDR3 protein once. This table holds 250,000 to 350,000 distinct CDR3 sequences, 50% to 60% found once. Unsorted whole blood served as the source of blood RNA, and germline DNA was extracted as well.

V gene TRBV11-3 combines with J gene TRBJ2-3; D is unresolved. The sequencing sample was made of peripheral blood. This sequence originates from a woman in her 30s with primary liver carcinoma and hepatitis B virus infection. The CDR3 DNA reads as TGTGCCAGCAGCCGAATGTATCGAACCGATATGCAGTATTTT. Residues: CASSRMYRTDMQYF. The full variable domain, with the rest looked up from reference TRBV11-3 and TRBJ2-3, is EAGVVQSPRYKIIEKKQPVAFWCNPISGHNTLYWYLQNLGQGPELLIRYENEEAVDDSQLPKDRFSAERLKGVDSTLKIQPAELGDSAVYLCASSRMYRTDMQYFGPGTRLTVL.